The 30 T cell receptor beta chains below were found in one sample sequenced in a study of shared clonotypes between healthy human individuals. Naive CD8 cells comprised CD45RO-negative, CCR7-positively selected cells, excluding terminally differentiated effector memory CD45RA+ cells. The method was immunoSEQ multiplex PCR; TCRdb's version includes in-frame clones alone and lacks a portion of them. This sample has about 2.1 million clones, with 85% to 95% found just once. What was sequenced was naive CD8+ T cells from PBMCs. These receptors came from a man aged 18 to 29 in good health. Some clones in this sample may be carry-over from other donors' samples.

Written as DNA, the CDR3 is TGTGCCAGCAGTTTTGGTGACCCTCTTAACAATGAGCAGTTCTTC. It yields the protein CASSFGDPLNNEQFF. The chain uses TRBV28 and TRBJ2-1; unclear D gene. Per germline, CDR1 MDHEN and CDR2 SYDVKM. The CDR3 consists of 15 residues. Trimming left V 3 bases short and J 5 bases short, with 14 bases between.

This chain links TRBV15 with TRBJ2-1, with TRBD1 matching 8 bases. The germline CDR1 and CDR2 sequences are LNHNV and YYDKDF (reference sequence). The CDR3 spans 15 residues. V gave up 1 base and J gave up 8 bases; unmatched junction bases: 7. DNA of the CDR3: TGTGCCACCAGCAGAGTGAGGCAGGGGGCTGATGAGCAGTTCTTC. Translating it yields CATSRVRQGADEQFF.

CDR3 sequence (DNA): TGCGCCAGCAGCTTTCCCTCGGGACAGAACTCCTACGAGCAGTACTTC. It yields the protein CASSFPSGQNSYEQYF. V is TRBV5-1 and J is TRBJ2-7, with TRBD1 matching over 7 bases. V lost 2 bases, J lost 0 bases, and 8 bases stayed unmatched. Germline values: CDR1 SGHRS, CDR2 YFSETQ. The CDR3 is 16 amino acids.

J is TRBJ1-4 and V is TRBV27, with D possibly being TRBD1 (6 bases). Trimming took 5 bases from V and 3 from J, leaving 25 bases between them. The germline gives CDR1 MNHEY, CDR2 SMNVEV (reference sequence). The CDR3 is made up of 19 amino acids. In nucleotides, the CDR3 is TGTGCCAGCAGTCCAGCCGGGGGCCACGGGAGGACCTCTAATGAAAAACTGTTTTTT. This sequence encodes CASSPAGGHGRTSNEKLFF.

This clone has only one observation. This chain joins TRBV6-1 and TRBJ2-1; D call uncertain. V dropped 0 bases and J dropped 10 bases, with 7 bases sitting between them. Looked up from germline, CDR1 is MNHNS and CDR2 is SASEGT. The CDR3 contains 12 residues. CDR3 amino acids: CASSEAYLEQFF. CDR3 bases: TGTGCCAGCAGTGAAGCTTACCTGGAGCAGTTCTTC.

This chain links TRBV11-1 with TRBJ2-7; 10 bases fit TRBD1. The CDR3 sequence is 14 residues long. With V trimmed by 3 bases and J by 4 bases, 3 bases remained unmatched. CDR1 is SGHAT, CDR2 FQDESV, per germline (reference sequence). The chain's CDR3 is CASSLPGQGYEQYF. The CDR3, as DNA: TGTGCCAGCAGCTTGCCGGGACAGGGGTACGAGCAGTACTTC.

CDR3 in DNA: TGTGCCAGCAGGTTACAGTTCGGAGCGGGAGAGCAGTTCTTC. Its protein is CASRLQFGAGEQFF. The rearrangement links TRBV28 to TRBJ2-1; 7 nucleotides line up with TRBD2. Trimming cost V 6 bases and J 10 bases; bases outside gene matches: 12. Germline V gives CDR1 MDHEN, CDR2 SYDVKM. The CDR3 has 14 amino acids. The whole variable domain, remainder taken from reference TRBV28 and TRBJ2-1, is DVKVTQSSRYLVKRTGEKVFLECVQDMDHENMFWYRQDPGLGLRLIYFSYDVKMKEKGDIPEGYSVSREKKERFSLILESASTNQTSMYLCASRLQFGAGEQFFGPGTRLTVL.

The V call is TRBV27, the J call TRBJ1-4; 9 nucleotides line up with TRBD1. The CDR3 is made up of 14 amino acids. Germline CDR1 reads MNHEY; CDR2 reads SMNVEV (reference sequence). V dropped 5 bases and J dropped 11; count of bases not matched to a gene: 9. CDR3 sequence: CASSPGTGSWKLFF. For the CDR3, the DNA is TGTGCCAGCAGTCCCGGGACAGGGTCGTGGAAACTGTTTTTT.

The chain has TRBV29-1 and TRBJ2-7; possibly TRBD1 for D (5 bases). With 7 bases removed from V and 2 bases from J, the gap between germline ends came to 12 bases. From germline, CDR1 is SQVTM and CDR2 ANQGSEA. CDR3 length equals 12 residues. The CDR3 nucleotides are TGCAGCGCCGCGTCAGGGACCTACGAGCAGTACTTC. Its translation: CSAASGTYEQYF.

V is TRBV27 and J is TRBJ2-7; 11 positions agree with TRBD2. Germline CDR1 MNHEY, CDR2 SMNVEV (reference sequence). This CDR3 is built from 14 residues. The J segment lost 3 bases and the V segment lost 6 bases, leaving 4 bases of the junction unmatched. The CDR3, as DNA: TGTGCCAGCAGGCCCGGGACTAGCGGCTACGAGCAGTACTTC. Amino acid sequence: CASRPGTSGYEQYF.

This clone has a handful of counts. V usage is TRBV7-9 and J usage is TRBJ1-1, with D unclear. The CDR3 has 15 residues. From germline, CDR1 is SEHNR and CDR2 FQNEAQ (reference sequence). The V end was cut by 0 bases, the J end by 7 bases, with 15 bases between. CDR3 nucleotides: TGTGCCAGCAGCTTAGCGGTGGGCGATTTAGATGAAGCTTTCTTT. It yields the protein CASSLAVGDLDEAFF.

V and J are TRBV19 and TRBJ2-5; 9 bases are shared with TRBD1. Trimming took 4 bases from V and 4 from J; bases not matched to a gene: 7. This CDR3 region has 15 residues. Germline loops: CDR1 LNHDA, CDR2 SQIVND (reference sequence). CDR3 in amino acids: CASSTQGASRETQYF. The CDR3 DNA is TGTGCCAGTAGTACACAGGGGGCTTCGCGAGAGACCCAGTACTTC.

This clone was found once. The J gene is TRBJ1-4, the V gene TRBV6-5; TRBD1 matches at 7 bases. The CDR3 consists of 12 residues. V lost 7 bases, J lost 8 bases, and 4 bases stayed unmatched. Germline-derived CDR1 and CDR2 are MNHEY and SVGAGI. CDR3 sequence: CASIDRDEKLFF. CDR3 coding DNA: TGTGCCAGCATAGACAGGGACGAAAAACTGTTTTTT.

The V call is TRBV28, the J call TRBJ2-7; a weak D match, TRBD2 (6 bases). V was pared by 7 bases and J by 2 bases, with 9 bases between. The germline CDR1 and CDR2 sequences are MDHEN and SYDVKM. The CDR3 extends over 12 amino acids. For the CDR3, the DNA is TGTGCCAGCACCCGCGGGGCCTACGAGCAGTACTTC. As protein: CASTRGAYEQYF.

The chain has TRBV11-2 and TRBJ2-7, with D perhaps TRBD1 (6 bases). Trimming stripped 0 bases from V and 3 bases from J, with 9 bases between. CDR3 length: 14 residues. CDR1 and CDR2 from the germline V gene are SGHAT and FQNNGV. The CDR3 is CASSLDGQFYEQYF. The DNA for the CDR3 is TGTGCCAGCAGCTTAGATGGACAGTTCTACGAGCAGTACTTC.

The rearrangement joins TRBV9 to TRBJ2-5; 7 bases fit TRBD1. The CDR3 runs to 15 residues. From germline, CDR1 is SGDLS and CDR2 YYNGEE. With 3 bases clipped from V and 1 base from J, the junction kept 6 bases outside the gene matches. The CDR3 sequence is CASSGTGRGQETQYF. CDR3 DNA: TGTGCCAGCAGCGGGACAGGTCGGGGCCAAGAGACCCAGTACTTC.

V gene TRBV10-3 combines with J gene TRBJ2-7; 12 bases are shared with TRBD2. The V segment lost 3 bases and the J segment 4 bases; nucleotides outside the gene matches: 10. The CDR3 contains 17 residues. Germline CDR1 ENHRY, CDR2 SYGVKD. This chain's CDR3 is CAISDLHRLAGEYEQYF. The CDR3 region has the DNA TGTGCCATCAGTGACCTCCACAGACTAGCGGGAGAGTACGAGCAGTACTTC.

The genes are TRBV6-5 and TRBJ2-1, with 7 nucleotides matching TRBD1. After removal of 6 bases from V and 8 bases from J, the junction contained 13 bases not matched to a gene. The CDR3 runs 15 residues. Per germline, CDR1 MNHEY and CDR2 SVGAGI. CDR3 region: CASRQRQGLLHEQFF. In DNA form, the CDR3 reads TGTGCCAGCAGACAACGACAGGGTCTGCTCCATGAGCAGTTCTTC.

The chain employs TRBV27 and TRBJ2-5; possibly TRBD1 for D (6 bases). V gave up 3 bases and J gave up 3 bases, with 17 bases separating them. Germline CDR1 and CDR2: MNHEY and SMNVEV (reference sequence). This CDR3 is 16 amino acids long. The CDR3 is CASSFYYSGQKETQYF. CDR3 nucleotides: TGTGCCAGCAGTTTTTACTATTCGGGACAAAAAGAGACCCAGTACTTC.

Points on this clone: No conserved phenylalanine or tryptophan is present at the end of the CDR3, so a read error is the likely explanation. The chain is built from TRBV6-5 and TRBJ2-7, with TRBD1 identical over 11 bases. Germline CDR1 is MNHEY and CDR2 is SVGAGI. The CDR3 length is 13 residues. Trimming cost V 9 bases and J 3 bases; bases outside gene matches: 4. The CDR3 sequence is CASGGQGGYEQYL. DNA for the CDR3: TGTGCCAGTGGGGGACAGGGGGGCTACGAGCAGTACCTC.

The CDR3 loop reads CASSRLWAPEAFF. The CDR3 DNA is TGTGCCAGCAGCCGCCTTTGGGCTCCTGAAGCTTTCTTT. The J gene is TRBJ1-1, the V gene TRBV11-1, with D uncertain. V was shortened by 5 bases and J by 6 bases, with 13 bases between the two germline ends. Per germline, CDR1 SGHAT and CDR2 FQDESV (reference sequence). CDR3 length: 13 residues.

The V gene is TRBV28, the J gene TRBJ2-1, with 8 bases aligning to TRBD2. CDR3 length: 15 amino acids. The V segment lost 0 bases and the J segment 7 bases; nucleotides outside the gene matches: 5. The V gene's germline CDR1 is MDHEN and CDR2 SYDVKM. The CDR3 spells CASSLWSGSTNEQFF. As DNA, the CDR3 is TGTGCCAGCAGTTTATGGAGCGGGAGTACGAATGAGCAGTTCTTC.

As concerns this clone: Different DNA sequences within this sample yield the same CDR3. CDR3 residues: CASSIAGAGNQPQHF. CDR3 nucleotide sequence: TGTGCCAGTAGTATAGCGGGGGCGGGCAATCAGCCCCAGCATTTT. The V and J genes are TRBV19 and TRBJ1-5, with a tentative D call TRBD1 (6 bases). The V and J ends lost 1 base and 2 bases respectively, with 9 bases between them. The CDR3 extends over 15 amino acids. From germline, CDR1 is LNHDA and CDR2 SQIVND (reference sequence).

The J gene is TRBJ2-4, the V gene TRBV6-1; D is uncertain. The V and J ends lost 2 bases and 6 bases respectively, with 11 bases between them. CDR3 length equals 14 residues. Germline assignment: CDR1 MNHNS and CDR2 SASEGT. CDR3 DNA sequence: TGTGCCAGCAGTGAATGGGCAAGCCTAAACATTCAGTACTTC. Protein product: CASSEWASLNIQYF.

This chain uses TRBV6-5 with TRBJ2-1, with D possibly matching TRBD1 (5 bases). The CDR3 has 14 residues. V dropped 7 bases and J dropped 6 bases, with 16 bases sitting between them. CDR1 is MNHEY and CDR2 is SVGAGI in the germline V gene. In DNA, the CDR3 is TGTGCCAGCACCGACGACAGCTCAGGCAATGAGCAGTTCTTC. Amino acids: CASTDDSSGNEQFF.

J is TRBJ2-7 and V is TRBV27, with D perhaps assigned TRBD1 or TRBD2 (6 bases each). There are 15 residues in the CDR3. Trimming shortened V by 0 bases and J by 4 bases, and 13 bases separated the two germline ends. Germline V gene sequence: CDR1 MNHEY, CDR2 SMNVEV (reference sequence). As DNA, the CDR3 is TGTGCCAGCAGTTTATCGTGGGGGGCTGCTTACGAGCAGTACTTC. Its protein product is CASSLSWGAAYEQYF.

The chain recombines TRBV6-6 with TRBJ2-5; possibly TRBD1 for D (7 bases). Germline V gene lookup returns CDR1 MNHNY and CDR2 SVGAGI (reference sequence). The CDR3 covers 15 residues. With 5 bases removed from V and 1 base from J, the gap between germline ends came to 14 bases. CDR3 residues: CASSSTRGVQETQYF. The CDR3 coding sequence is TGTGCCAGCAGTAGCACCAGGGGGGTCCAAGAGACCCAGTACTTC.

Regarding this clone: The same CDR3 also results from other DNA sequences found in this sample. The chain recombines TRBV9 with TRBJ2-2; 11 bases map to TRBD2. The germline V gene has CDR1 SGDLS and CDR2 YYNGEE. This CDR3 spans 16 amino acids. V gave up 2 bases and J gave up 5 bases; unmatched junction bases: 5. Here the CDR3 DNA reads TGTGCCAGCAGCGTCCGACTAGCGGGAAATACCGGGGAGCTGTTTTTT. It codes for CASSVRLAGNTGELFF.

The CDR3 region is CASSYSASYNEQFF. In DNA form, the CDR3 reads TGTGCCAGCAGCTACAGCGCCTCCTACAATGAGCAGTTCTTC. This chain uses TRBV7-2 with TRBJ2-1; D unclear. The CDR3 runs to 14 residues. Looked up from germline, CDR1 is SGHTA and CDR2 is FQGNSA. The ends were cut back, 4 bases at V and 0 bases at J, with 7 bases in the middle.

The V and J genes are TRBV7-9 and TRBJ2-3; TRBD2 agrees at 10 bases. V lost 2 bases, J lost 4 bases, and 9 bases stayed unmatched. Germline CDR1 and CDR2: SEHNR and FQNEAQ (reference sequence). The CDR3 has 17 residues. This chain's CDR3 is CASSLPRTSGSADTQYF. CDR3 nucleotide sequence: TGTGCCAGCAGCTTACCAAGGACTAGCGGAAGTGCAGATACGCAGTATTTT.